Below, 5 T cell receptor beta chains from the same sample are listed, as sequenced in a study of T cells of healthy individuals. TCRdb reanalysed the 5' RACE reads using MiXCR and keeps one entry per CDR3 protein. This table holds about 41,000 distinct CDR3 sequences, about 4.2% found once. All receptors derive from a human donor in good health.

This clonotype was found many times. This sequence joins TRBV20-1 and TRBJ2-3; D unclear. In germline, CDR1 is DFQATT, CDR2 SNEGSKA (reference sequence). The CDR3 extends over 14 amino acids. The V end lost 2 bases, the J end lost 4 bases, and 13 bases lay between the germline ends. The CDR3 DNA reads as TGCAGTGCTAGACACAAAGCAAAGGCAGATACGCAGTATTTT. Residues: CSARHKAKADTQYF.

The chain joins TRBV6-2 or TRBV6-3 to TRBJ2-1, with D hard to call. CDR1 and CDR2 (germline): MNHEY, SVGEGT. V lost 8 bases and J 0 bases, leaving 17 bases between the germline ends. The CDR3 is 16 amino acids. DNA for the CDR3: TGTGCCAGCTCCGACCCTGGGATCCGCTCCTACAATGAGCAGTTCTTC. Translating gives CASSDPGIRSYNEQFF.

In its sample, this clonotype was seen many times. V gene TRBV11-2 combines with J gene TRBJ2-7; tentative D call: TRBD1 (5 bases). CDR1 is SGHAT and CDR2 is FQNNGV in the germline V gene. Trimming stripped 7 bases from V and 4 bases from J, with 14 bases between. CDR3 length: 13 amino acids. DNA of the CDR3: TGTGCCAGCACCCTGGGCCAGGGTTACGAGCAGTACTTC. It codes for CASTLGQGYEQYF.

The table lists this clonotype with a few counts. V usage is TRBV10-3 and J usage is TRBJ1-2; D unresolved. Germline CDR1 is ENHRY and CDR2 is SYGVKD. The CDR3 loop spans 14 amino acids. V was clipped by 0 bases and J by 6 bases, with 11 bases between them. The CDR3 sequence: CAISESAGNHGYTF. CDR3 nucleotide sequence: TGTGCCATCAGTGAGTCAGCGGGGAACCATGGCTACACCTTC.

This clonotype came up a few times. J is TRBJ1-5 and V is TRBV27; 12 bases fit TRBD1. Trimming removed 5 bases from V and 4 bases from J; junction bases left unmatched: 3. The CDR3 is 15 residues long. CDR1 and CDR2 from the germline V gene are MNHEY and SMNVEV (reference sequence). CDR3 sequence: CASSPGQGANQPQHF. In nucleotides, the CDR3 is TGTGCCAGCAGTCCGGGACAGGGGGCGAATCAGCCCCAGCATTTT.